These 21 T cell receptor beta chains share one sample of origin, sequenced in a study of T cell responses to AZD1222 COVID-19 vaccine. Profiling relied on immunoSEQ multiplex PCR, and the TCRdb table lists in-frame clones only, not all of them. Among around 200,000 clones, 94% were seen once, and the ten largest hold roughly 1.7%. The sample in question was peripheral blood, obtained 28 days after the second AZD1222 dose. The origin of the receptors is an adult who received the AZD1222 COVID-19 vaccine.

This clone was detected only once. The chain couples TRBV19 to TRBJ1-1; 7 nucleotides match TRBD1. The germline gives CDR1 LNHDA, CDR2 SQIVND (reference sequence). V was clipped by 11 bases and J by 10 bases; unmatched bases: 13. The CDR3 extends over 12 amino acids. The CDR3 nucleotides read TGTGCCTCAAGTAAGGGAGGGGGCGCAGCTTTCTTT. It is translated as CASSKGGGAAFF.

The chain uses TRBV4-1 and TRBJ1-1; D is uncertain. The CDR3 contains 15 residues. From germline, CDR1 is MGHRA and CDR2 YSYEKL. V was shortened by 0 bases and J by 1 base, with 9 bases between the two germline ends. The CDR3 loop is CASSQDRNGNTEAFF. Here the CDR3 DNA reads TGCGCCAGCAGCCAAGACAGGAATGGGAACACTGAAGCTTTCTTT.

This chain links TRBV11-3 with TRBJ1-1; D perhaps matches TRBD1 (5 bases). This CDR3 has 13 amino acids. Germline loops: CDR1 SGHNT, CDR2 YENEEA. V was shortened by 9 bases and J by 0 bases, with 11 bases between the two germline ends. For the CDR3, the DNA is TGTGCCAGTCAGAGGGGCATGAACACTGAAGCTTTCTTT. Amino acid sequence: CASQRGMNTEAFF.

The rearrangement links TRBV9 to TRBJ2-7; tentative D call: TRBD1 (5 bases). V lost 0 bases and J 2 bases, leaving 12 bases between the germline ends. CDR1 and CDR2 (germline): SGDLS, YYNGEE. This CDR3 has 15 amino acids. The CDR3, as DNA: TGTGCCAGCAGCGTAGACCCCCAGGGAACCTACGAGCAGTACTTC. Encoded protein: CASSVDPQGTYEQYF.

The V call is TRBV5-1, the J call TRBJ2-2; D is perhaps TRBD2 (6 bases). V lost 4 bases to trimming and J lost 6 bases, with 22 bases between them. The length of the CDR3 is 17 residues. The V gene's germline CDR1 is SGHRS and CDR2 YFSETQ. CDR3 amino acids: CASSNSVGGGSAGELFF. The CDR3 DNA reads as TGCGCCAGCAGCAATTCCGTCGGCGGAGGGTCGGCCGGGGAGCTGTTTTTT.

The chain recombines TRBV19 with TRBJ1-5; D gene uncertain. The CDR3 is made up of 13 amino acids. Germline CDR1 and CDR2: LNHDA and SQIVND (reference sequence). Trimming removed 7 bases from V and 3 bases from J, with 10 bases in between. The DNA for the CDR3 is TGTGCCAGTAACTTAGGGTACAATCAGCCCCAGCATTTT. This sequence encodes CASNLGYNQPQHF. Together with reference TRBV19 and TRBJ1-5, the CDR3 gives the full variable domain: DGGITQSPKYLFRKEGQNVTLSCEQNLNHDAMYWYRQDPGQGLRLIYYSQIVNDFQKGDIAEGYSVSREKKESFPLTVTSAQKNPTAFYLCASNLGYNQPQHFGDGTRLSIL.

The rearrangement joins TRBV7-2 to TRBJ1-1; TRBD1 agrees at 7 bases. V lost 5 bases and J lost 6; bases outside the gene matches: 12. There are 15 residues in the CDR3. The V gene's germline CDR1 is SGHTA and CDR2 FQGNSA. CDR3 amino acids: CASSHQTGVLAEAFF. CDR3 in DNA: TGTGCCAGCAGCCATCAAACAGGGGTATTGGCTGAAGCTTTCTTT.

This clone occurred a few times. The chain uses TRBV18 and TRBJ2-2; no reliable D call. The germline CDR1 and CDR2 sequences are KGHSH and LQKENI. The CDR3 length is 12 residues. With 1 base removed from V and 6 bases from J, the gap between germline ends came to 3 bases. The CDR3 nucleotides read TGTGCCAGCTCACCACGTCCCGGGGAGCTGTTTTTT. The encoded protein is CASSPRPGELFF.

The CDR3 loop reads CATSRETAAAGNTIYF. CDR3 nucleotide sequence: TGTGCCACCAGCAGAGAGACAGCCGCCGCGGGAAACACCATATATTTT. The chain uses TRBV15 and TRBJ1-3; D possibly corresponds to TRBD1 (5 bases). Germline V gives CDR1 LNHNV, CDR2 YYDKDF (reference sequence). V gave up 0 bases and J gave up 4 bases, with 13 bases separating them. The CDR3 totals 16 residues.

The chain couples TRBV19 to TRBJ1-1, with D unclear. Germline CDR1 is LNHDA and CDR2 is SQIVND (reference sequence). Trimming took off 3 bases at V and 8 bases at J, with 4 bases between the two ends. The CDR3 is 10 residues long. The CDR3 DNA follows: TGTGCCAGTAGTATGGGGGAAGCTTTCTTT. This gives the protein CASSMGEAFF. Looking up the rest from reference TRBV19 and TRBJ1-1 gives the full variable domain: DGGITQSPKYLFRKEGQNVTLSCEQNLNHDAMYWYRQDPGQGLRLIYYSQIVNDFQKGDIAEGYSVSREKKESFPLTVTSAQKNPTAFYLCASSMGEAFFGQGTRLTVV.

The CDR3 DNA reads TGTGCCAGTAGTTCCTCGGACAGAAGCTATGGCTACACCTTC. Translated: CASSSSDRSYGYTF. This sequence joins TRBV19 and TRBJ1-2; possibly TRBD1 for D (6 bases). This CDR3 has 14 amino acids. CDR1 LNHDA and CDR2 SQIVND come from the germline V gene (reference sequence). V lost 5 bases and J lost 4, with 14 bases in between.

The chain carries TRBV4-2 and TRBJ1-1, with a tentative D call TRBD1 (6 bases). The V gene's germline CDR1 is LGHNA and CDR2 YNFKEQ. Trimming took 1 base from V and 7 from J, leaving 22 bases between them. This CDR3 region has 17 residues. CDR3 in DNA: TGTGCCAGCAGCCAAGTTGGCTCAGGGGCCTGGGAAAGTGAAGCTTTCTTT. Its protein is CASSQVGSGAWESEAFF.

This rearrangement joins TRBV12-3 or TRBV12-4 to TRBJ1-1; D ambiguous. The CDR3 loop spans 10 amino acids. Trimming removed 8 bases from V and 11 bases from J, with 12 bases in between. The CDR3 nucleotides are TGTGCCAGCTTAGTCGGATTGGCTTTCTTT. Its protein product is CASLVGLAFF.

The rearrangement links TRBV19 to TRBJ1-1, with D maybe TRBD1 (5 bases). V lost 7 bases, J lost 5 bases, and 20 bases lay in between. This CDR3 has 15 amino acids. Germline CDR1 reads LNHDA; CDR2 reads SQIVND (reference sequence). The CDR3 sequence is CASTLGGGPRTEAFF. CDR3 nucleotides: TGTGCCAGTACTCTCGGGGGAGGCCCGAGAACTGAAGCTTTCTTT.

CDR3 nucleotide sequence: TGTGCCAGCAGCCCCCGGGGTAGCGGGGGCCCGTTGCGCTCCTACAATGAGCAGTTCTTC. This gives the protein CASSPRGSGGPLRSYNEQFF. The V and J genes are TRBV7-3 and TRBJ2-1, with 9 bases aligning to TRBD2. CDR1 and CDR2 from the germline V gene are SGHTA and FQGTGA. The CDR3 is made up of 20 amino acids. The V gene end was trimmed by 5 bases and the J gene end by 0 bases; junction bases not matched to a gene: 17.

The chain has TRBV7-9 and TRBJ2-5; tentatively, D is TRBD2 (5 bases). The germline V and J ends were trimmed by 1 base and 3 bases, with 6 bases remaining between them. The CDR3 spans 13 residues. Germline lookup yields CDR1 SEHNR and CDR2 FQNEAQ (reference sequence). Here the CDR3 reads CASSLDGKETQYF. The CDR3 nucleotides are TGTGCCAGCAGCTTAGACGGGAAAGAGACCCAGTACTTC.

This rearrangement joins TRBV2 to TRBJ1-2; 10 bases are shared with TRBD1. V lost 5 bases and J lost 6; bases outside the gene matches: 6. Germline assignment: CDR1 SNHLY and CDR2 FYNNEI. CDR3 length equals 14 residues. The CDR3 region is CASSLRGTGDGYTF. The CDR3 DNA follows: TGTGCCAGCAGTTTACGTGGGACAGGGGATGGCTACACCTTC.

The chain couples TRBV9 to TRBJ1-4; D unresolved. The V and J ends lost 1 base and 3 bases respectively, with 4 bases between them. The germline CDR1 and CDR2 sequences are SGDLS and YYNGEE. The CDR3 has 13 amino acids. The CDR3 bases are TGTGCCAGCAGCGTAACCTCTAATGAAAAACTGTTTTTT. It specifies CASSVTSNEKLFF.

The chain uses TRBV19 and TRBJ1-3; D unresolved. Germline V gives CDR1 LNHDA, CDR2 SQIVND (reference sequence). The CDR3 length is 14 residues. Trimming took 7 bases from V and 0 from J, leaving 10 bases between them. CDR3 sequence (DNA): TGTGCCAGTAATCAGATGAGCTCTGGAAACACCATATATTTT. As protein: CASNQMSSGNTIYF.

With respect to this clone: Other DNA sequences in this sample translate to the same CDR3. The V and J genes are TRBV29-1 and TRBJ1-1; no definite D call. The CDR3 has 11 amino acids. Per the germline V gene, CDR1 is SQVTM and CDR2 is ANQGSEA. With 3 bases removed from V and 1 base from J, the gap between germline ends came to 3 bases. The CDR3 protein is CSVDRNTEAFF. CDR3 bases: TGCAGCGTTGACAGGAACACTGAAGCTTTCTTT. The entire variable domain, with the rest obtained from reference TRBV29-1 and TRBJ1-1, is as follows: SAVISQKPSRDICQRGTSLTIQCQVDSQVTMMFWYRQQPGQSLTLIATANQGSEATYESGFVIDKFPISRPNLTFSTLTVSNMSPEDSSIYLCSVDRNTEAFFGQGTRLTVV.

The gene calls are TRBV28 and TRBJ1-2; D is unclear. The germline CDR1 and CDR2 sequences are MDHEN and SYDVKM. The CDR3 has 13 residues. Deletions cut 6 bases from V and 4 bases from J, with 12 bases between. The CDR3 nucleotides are TGTGCCAGCAGCTTAAATAAGGGCTATGGCTACACCTTC. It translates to CASSLNKGYGYTF.